A single sample gave rise to the 5 T cell receptor beta chains below, sequenced in a study of control samples from healthy donors and cancer patients. Profiling relied on immunoSEQ multiplex PCR, and the TCRdb table lists in-frame clones only, not all of them. This table holds about 110,000 clones, approximately 82% found once. Sequencing was done on a sample of blood. These receptors originate from a man younger than 35 in good health.

J is TRBJ1-4 and V is TRBV30; TRBD1 matches at 10 bases. With V trimmed by 0 bases and J by 0 bases, 10 bases remained unmatched. CDR1 is GTSNPN and CDR2 is SVGIG in the germline V gene (reference sequence). The CDR3 sequence is 19 residues long. DNA of the CDR3: TGTGCCTGGAGTGTACTGGGACAGGGGCTCCTTGCAACTAATGAAAAACTGTTTTTT. Translating gives CAWSVLGQGLLATNEKLFF.

This clone was found a few times. The V and J genes are TRBV6-5 and TRBJ1-2; 7 bases agree with TRBD1. V trimming: 9 bases; J trimming: 7 bases; junction bases outside the gene matches: 8. The CDR3 sequence is 12 residues long. Per the germline V gene, CDR1 is MNHEY and CDR2 is SVGAGI. The chain's CDR3 is CARGGQDLGYTF. Written as DNA, the CDR3 is TGTGCCAGGGGAGGACAGGATCTTGGCTACACCTTC.

The chain combines TRBV11-2 with TRBJ1-1; possibly TRBD1 for D (5 bases). The germline V gene has CDR1 SGHAT and CDR2 FQNNGV. CDR3 size: 15 residues. The germline V and J ends were trimmed by 5 bases and 1 base, with 14 bases remaining between them. The CDR3 DNA sequence: TGTGCCAGCAGCCCCGTTGGCAGGGCGAACACTGAAGCTTTCTTT. It is translated as CASSPVGRANTEAFF.

In its sample, this clone was seen a few times. V usage is TRBV5-1 and J usage is TRBJ1-4; 9 positions match TRBD1. The V gene's germline CDR1 is SGHRS and CDR2 YFSETQ. The CDR3 spans 14 residues. V lost 3 bases to trimming and J lost 6 bases; unmatched junction nucleotides: 3. As DNA, the CDR3 is TGCGCCAGCAGCTCCGGGACAGGGCATGAAAAACTGTTTTTT. Its protein product is CASSSGTGHEKLFF.

This sequence joins TRBV13 and TRBJ1-1, with 8 nucleotides matching TRBD1. The CDR3 runs 14 residues. In germline, CDR1 is PRHDT, CDR2 FYEKMQ (reference sequence). Losses at the gene ends were 5 bases for V and 4 bases for J; bases not matched to a gene: 6. The CDR3 is CASSILQGGTEAFF. Here the CDR3 DNA reads TGTGCCAGCAGCATACTACAGGGGGGCACTGAAGCTTTCTTT.